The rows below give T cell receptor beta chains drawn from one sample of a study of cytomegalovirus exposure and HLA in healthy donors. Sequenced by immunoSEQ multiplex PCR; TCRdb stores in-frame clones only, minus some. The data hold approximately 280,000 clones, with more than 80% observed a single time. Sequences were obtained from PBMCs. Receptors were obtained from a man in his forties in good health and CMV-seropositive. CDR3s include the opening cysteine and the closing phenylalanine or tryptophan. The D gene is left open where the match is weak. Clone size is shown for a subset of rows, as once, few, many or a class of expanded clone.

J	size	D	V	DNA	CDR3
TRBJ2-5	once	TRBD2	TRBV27	TGTGCCAGCAGGTCTAGCGGGGTTTACCAAGAGACCCAGTACTTC	CASRSSGVYQETQYF
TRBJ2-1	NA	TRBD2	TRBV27	TGTGCCAGCAGTTTACGGGGGGGCTCCTACAATGAGCAGTTCTTC	CASSLRGGSYNEQFF
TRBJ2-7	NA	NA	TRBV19	TGTGCCAGTAGTTCACAGGGAATCCCCTACGAGCAGTACTTC	CASSSQGIPYEQYF
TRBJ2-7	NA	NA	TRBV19	TGTGCCAGTACAAAAACAGGGAGCTCCTACGAGCAGTACTTC	CASTKTGSSYEQYF
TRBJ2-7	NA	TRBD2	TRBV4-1	TGCGCCAGCAGCCAAGTGGCTAGCGGGATCTACGAGCAGTACTTC	CASSQVASGIYEQYF
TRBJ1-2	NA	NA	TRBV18	TGTGCCAGCTCACAGGGGGAGAACTATGGCTACACCTTC	CASSQGENYGYTF
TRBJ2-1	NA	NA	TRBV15	TGTGCCACCAGCAGAGCCCGGAGCTCCTACAATGAGCAGTTCTTC	CATSRARSSYNEQFF
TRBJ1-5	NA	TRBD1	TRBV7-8	TGTGCCAGCAGCCCCCGGACAGGGGGTACCAATCAGCCCCAGCATTTT	CASSPRTGGTNQPQHF
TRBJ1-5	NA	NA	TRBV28	TGTGCCAGCAGTTTGACAGGCTTGAGCAATCAGCCCCAGCATTTT	CASSLTGLSNQPQHF
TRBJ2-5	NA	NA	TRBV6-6	TGTGCCAGCAGTTACTCTAGCGGCTCACAAGAGACCCAGTACTTC	CASSYSSGSQETQYF
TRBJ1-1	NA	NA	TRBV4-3	TGCGCCAGCAGCCAAGTCCCGGGAAAGAACACTGAAGCTTTCTTT	CASSQVPGKNTEAFF
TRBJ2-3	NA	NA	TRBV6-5	TGTGCCAGCAGTTACCCAGCACGGGGGGCTACGCAGTATTTT	CASSYPARGATQYF
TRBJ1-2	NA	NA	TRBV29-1	TGCAGCGTCCAAAGGAGCGTCTATGGCTACACCTTC	CSVQRSVYGYTF
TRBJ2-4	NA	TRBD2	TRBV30	TGTGCCTGGAGTGTCGCGGGAGGATTCAAAAACATTCAGTACTTC	CAWSVAGGFKNIQYF
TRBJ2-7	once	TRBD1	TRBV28	TGTGCCAGCAGTTTCGTAAGGGGGCGCCGGGAGCAGTACTTC	CASSFVRGRREQYF
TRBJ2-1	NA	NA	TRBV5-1	TGCGCCAGCAGCTCCAGCTCCTACAATGAGCAGTTCTTC	CASSSSSYNEQFF
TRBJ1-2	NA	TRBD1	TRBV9	TGTGCCAGCAGCGTTGGTGTACAGGGGGCTGGCTACACCTTC	CASSVGVQGAGYTF
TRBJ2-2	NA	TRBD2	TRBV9	TGTGCCAGCAGCGTATGGGGACTAGCGGGACCCGGGGAGCTGTTTTTT	CASSVWGLAGPGELFF
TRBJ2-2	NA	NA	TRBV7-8	TGTGCCAGCAGCTCGCATCCTCGGAGAAAGTCCGGGGAGCTGTTTTTT	CASSSHPRRKSGELFF
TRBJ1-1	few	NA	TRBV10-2	TGCGCCAGCAGTGAGAGGGGATCCACTGAAGCTTTCTTT	CASSERGSTEAFF
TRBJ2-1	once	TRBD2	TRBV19	TGTGCCAGTAGTCCGGGGACTAGCTGGGGTGGTGAGCAGTTCTTC	CASSPGTSWGGEQFF